The next 8 T cell receptor beta chains were all read from a single sample in a study of PD-1 blockade in mismatch repair-deficient tumors (dated by TCRdb to about 2017). The protocol used for the library was the immunoSEQ multiplex PCR assay. This immuneACCESS table, as held by TCRdb, lists in-frame sequences with V and J called but not all clones. Of the missing ones, under half trace to an unresolved V gene in checked studies; the others have no known cause. The sample table records roughly 130,000 clones; almost 90% of these occur just once. About 12% of the sample rests with the top ten. The specimen comprised peripheral blood, sampled 72 weeks after starting pembrolizumab. These receptors all stem from an adult with mismatch repair-deficient cancer.

The chain has TRBV4-3 and TRBJ2-1, with TRBD2 matching 9 bases. V shed 5 bases, J shed 3 bases, and the junction held 5 bases outside the gene matches. The CDR3 contains 15 residues. CDR1 LGHNA and CDR2 YSLEER come from the germline V gene. CDR3 region: CASSERLADYNEQFF. The CDR3 DNA reads TGCGCCAGCAGCGAAAGACTAGCGGACTACAATGAGCAGTTCTTC.

The rearrangement uses TRBV11-2 and TRBJ2-1, with D possibly being TRBD2 (5 bases). Trimming cost V 5 bases and J 7 bases, with 18 bases left between them. The germline CDR1 and CDR2 sequences are SGHAT and FQNNGV. The CDR3 covers 15 residues. CDR3 DNA sequence: TGTGCCAGCAGCAGCAATAGAGGGATTTGGAATGAGCAGTTCTTC. It yields the protein CASSSNRGIWNEQFF.

The chain links TRBV30 to TRBJ1-3; the match to TRBD1 covers 8 bases. V was pared by 7 bases and J by 2 bases, with 10 bases of the junction left unmatched. This CDR3 has 15 amino acids. Germline CDR1 GTSNPN, CDR2 SVGIG (reference sequence). CDR3 region: CASTGGALAGNTIYF. CDR3 nucleotides: TGTGCCTCCACAGGGGGGGCCTTAGCTGGAAACACCATATATTTT.

The V call is TRBV5-3, the J call TRBJ2-7, with TRBD2 matching 9 bases. TRBV5-3 is an open reading frame, and its role is uncertain. There are 16 residues in the CDR3. V gave up 5 bases and J gave up 3 bases; unmatched junction bases: 12. CDR3 nucleotides: TGTGCCAGAAGGATGGAATCTAGCGGGATGATCTACGAGCAGTACTTC. It encodes CARRMESSGMIYEQYF.

The chain joins TRBV13 to TRBJ2-1, with D unclear. V was pared by 2 bases and J by 8 bases, with 13 bases between. This CDR3 is 14 amino acids long. Per the germline V gene, CDR1 is PRHDT and CDR2 is FYEKMQ (reference sequence). The DNA for the CDR3 is TGTGCCAGCAGCTTAAGAAATGGTGGTCATGAGCAGTTCTTC. This translates into CASSLRNGGHEQFF.

The chain carries TRBV5-1 and TRBJ2-1, with D tentatively TRBD1 (5 bases). The germline V gene encodes CDR1 SGHRS and CDR2 YFSETQ. This CDR3 spans 15 amino acids. Between the trimmed V and J ends, which lost 0 bases and 6 bases, there was a span of 13 bases. The CDR3 spells CASSLEDVGVNEQFF. CDR3 bases: TGCGCCAGCAGCTTGGAAGATGTAGGGGTCAATGAGCAGTTCTTC.

This clone is a singleton in its sample. A read error may produce the germline difference seen at one junction end. This sequence joins TRBV4-1 and TRBJ2-5; possible D gene TRBD2, 5 bases. The CDR3 covers 13 residues. The V gene's germline CDR1 is MGHRA and CDR2 YSYEKL. The CDR3, as DNA: TGCGCCAGCAGTCAAGGACTGGGGGAGACCCAGTACTTC. Translation: CASSQGLGETQYF.

This chain uses TRBV11-2 with TRBJ2-2; D tentatively fits TRBD1 or TRBD2 (6 bases each). There are 14 residues in the CDR3. V lost 11 bases and J lost 3, with 16 bases in between. CDR1 and CDR2 from the germline V gene are SGHAT and FQNNGV. CDR3 sequence: CAAKGGIYTGELFF. The CDR3 coding sequence is TGTGCCGCGAAGGGGGGTATTTACACCGGGGAGCTGTTTTTT.